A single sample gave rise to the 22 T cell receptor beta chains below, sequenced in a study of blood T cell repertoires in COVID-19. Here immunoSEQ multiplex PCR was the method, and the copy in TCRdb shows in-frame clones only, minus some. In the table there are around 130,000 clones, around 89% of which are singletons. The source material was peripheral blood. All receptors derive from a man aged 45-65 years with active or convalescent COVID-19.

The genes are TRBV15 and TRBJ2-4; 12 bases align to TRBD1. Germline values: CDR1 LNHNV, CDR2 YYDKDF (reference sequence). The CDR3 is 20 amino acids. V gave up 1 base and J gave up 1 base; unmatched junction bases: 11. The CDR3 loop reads CATSRAPGTGGASAKNIQYF. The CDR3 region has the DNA TGTGCCACCAGCAGAGCCCCCGGGACAGGGGGCGCTTCGGCCAAAAACATTCAGTACTTC.

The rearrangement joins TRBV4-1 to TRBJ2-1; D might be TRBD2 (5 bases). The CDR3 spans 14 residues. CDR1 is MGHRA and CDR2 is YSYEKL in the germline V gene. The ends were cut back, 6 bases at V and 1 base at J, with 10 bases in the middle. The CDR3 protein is CASRLTTSYNEQFF. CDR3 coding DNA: TGCGCCAGCAGGTTGACTACTTCCTACAATGAGCAGTTCTTC.

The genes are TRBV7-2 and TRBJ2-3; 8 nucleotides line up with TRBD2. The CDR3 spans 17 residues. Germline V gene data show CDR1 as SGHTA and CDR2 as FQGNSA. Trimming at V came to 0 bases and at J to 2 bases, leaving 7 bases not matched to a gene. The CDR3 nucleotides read TGTGCCAGCAGCTTAGCGGGGGGCGGGGGGCCCACAGATACGCAGTATTTT. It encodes CASSLAGGGGPTDTQYF.

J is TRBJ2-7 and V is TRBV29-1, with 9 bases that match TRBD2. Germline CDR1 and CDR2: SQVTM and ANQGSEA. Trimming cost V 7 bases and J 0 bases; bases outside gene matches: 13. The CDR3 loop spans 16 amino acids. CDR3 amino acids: CSASGTSRPSSYEQYF. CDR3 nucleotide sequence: TGCAGCGCTTCCGGGACTAGCAGACCCAGCTCCTACGAGCAGTACTTC.

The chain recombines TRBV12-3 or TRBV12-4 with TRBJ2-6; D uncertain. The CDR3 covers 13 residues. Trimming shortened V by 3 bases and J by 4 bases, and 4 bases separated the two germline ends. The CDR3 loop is CASSFGGANVLTF. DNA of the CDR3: TGTGCCAGCAGTTTCGGGGGGGCCAACGTCCTGACTTTC.

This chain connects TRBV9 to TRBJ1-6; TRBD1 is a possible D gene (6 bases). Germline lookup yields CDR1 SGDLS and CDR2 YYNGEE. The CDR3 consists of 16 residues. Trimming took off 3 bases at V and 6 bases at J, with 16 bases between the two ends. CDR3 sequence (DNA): TGTGCCAGCAGCGCCCGGGGGGCCCTGGGTAATTCACCCCTCCACTTT. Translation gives CASSARGALGNSPLHF. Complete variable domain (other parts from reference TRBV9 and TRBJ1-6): DSGVTQTPKHLITATGQRVTLRCSPRSGDLSVYWYQQSLDQGLQFLIQYYNGEERAKGNILERFSAQQFPDLHSELNLSSLELGDSALYFCASSARGALGNSPLHFGNGTRLTVT.

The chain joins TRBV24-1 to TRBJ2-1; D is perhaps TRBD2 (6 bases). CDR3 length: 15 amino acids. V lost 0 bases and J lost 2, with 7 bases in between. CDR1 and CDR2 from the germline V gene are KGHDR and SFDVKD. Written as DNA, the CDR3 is TGTGCCACCAGTGATTTGCGGACTACCTACAATGAGCAGTTCTTC. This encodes CATSDLRTTYNEQFF.

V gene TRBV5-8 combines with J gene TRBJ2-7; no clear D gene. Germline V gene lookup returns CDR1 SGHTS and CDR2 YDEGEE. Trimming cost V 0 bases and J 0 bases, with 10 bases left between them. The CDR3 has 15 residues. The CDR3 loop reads CASSLATVSSYEQYF. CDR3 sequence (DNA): TGTGCCAGCAGCTTGGCCACCGTGAGCTCCTACGAGCAGTACTTC. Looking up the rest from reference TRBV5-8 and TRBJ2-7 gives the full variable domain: EAGVTQSPTHLIKTRGQQATLRCSPISGHTSVYWYQQALGLGLQFLLWYDEGEERNRGNFPPRFSGRQFPNYSSELNVNALELEDSALYLCASSLATVSSYEQYFGPGTRLTVT.

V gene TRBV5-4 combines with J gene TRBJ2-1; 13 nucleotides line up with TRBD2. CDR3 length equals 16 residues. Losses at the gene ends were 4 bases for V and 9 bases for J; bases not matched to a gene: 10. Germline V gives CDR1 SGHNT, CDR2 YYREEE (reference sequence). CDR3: CASSHRTSGGIGEQFF. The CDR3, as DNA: TGTGCCAGCAGCCACCGGACTAGCGGGGGAATAGGTGAGCAGTTCTTC.

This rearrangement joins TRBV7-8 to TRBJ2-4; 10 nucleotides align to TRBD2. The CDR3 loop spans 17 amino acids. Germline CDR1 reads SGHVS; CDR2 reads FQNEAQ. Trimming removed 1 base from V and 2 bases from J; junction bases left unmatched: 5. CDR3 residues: CASSLVLAGGPKNIQYF. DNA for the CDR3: TGTGCCAGCAGCTTAGTATTAGCGGGGGGACCCAAAAACATTCAGTACTTC.

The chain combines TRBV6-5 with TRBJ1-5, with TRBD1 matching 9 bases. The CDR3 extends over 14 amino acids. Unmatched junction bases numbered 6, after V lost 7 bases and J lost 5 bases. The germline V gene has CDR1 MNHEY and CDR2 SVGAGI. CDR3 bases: TGTGCCAGCATCTTACAGGGGGCATATCAGCCCCAGCATTTT. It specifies CASILQGAYQPQHF.

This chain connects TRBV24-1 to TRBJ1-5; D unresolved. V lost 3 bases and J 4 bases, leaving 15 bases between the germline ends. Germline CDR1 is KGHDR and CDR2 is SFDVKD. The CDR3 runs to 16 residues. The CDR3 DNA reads TGTGCCACCAGTGATAACCACTCCGGACTTAATCAGCCCCAGCATTTT. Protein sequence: CATSDNHSGLNQPQHF.

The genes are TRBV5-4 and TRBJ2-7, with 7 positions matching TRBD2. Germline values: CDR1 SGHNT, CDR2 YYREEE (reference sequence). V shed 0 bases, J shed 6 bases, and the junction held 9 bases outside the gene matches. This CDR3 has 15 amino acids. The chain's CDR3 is CASSLAGGSLGEQYF. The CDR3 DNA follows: TGTGCCAGCAGCTTGGCGGGCGGGAGTCTCGGCGAGCAGTACTTC.

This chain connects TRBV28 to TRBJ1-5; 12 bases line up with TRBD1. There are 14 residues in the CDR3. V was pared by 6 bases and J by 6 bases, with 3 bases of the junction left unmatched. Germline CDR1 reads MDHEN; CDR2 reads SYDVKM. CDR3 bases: TGTGCCAGCAGGGGACAGGGGGCAGGTCAGCCCCAGCATTTT. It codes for CASRGQGAGQPQHF.

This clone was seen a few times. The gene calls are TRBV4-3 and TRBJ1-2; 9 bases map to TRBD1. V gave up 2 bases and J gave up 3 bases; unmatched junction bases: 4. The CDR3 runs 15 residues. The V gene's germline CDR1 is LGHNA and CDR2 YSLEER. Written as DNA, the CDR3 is TGCGCCAGCAGCCAATACCGACAGGGGGACTATGGCTACACCTTC. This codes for CASSQYRQGDYGYTF.

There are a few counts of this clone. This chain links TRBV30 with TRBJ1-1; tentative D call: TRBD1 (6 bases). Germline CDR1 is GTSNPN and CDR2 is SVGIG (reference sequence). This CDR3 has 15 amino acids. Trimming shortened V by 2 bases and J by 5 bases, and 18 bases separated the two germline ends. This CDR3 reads CAWSTPDRTMTEAFF. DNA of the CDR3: TGTGCCTGGAGTACCCCCGACAGGACAATGACTGAAGCTTTCTTT. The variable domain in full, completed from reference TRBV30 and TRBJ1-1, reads SQTIHQWPATLVQPVGSPLSLECTVEGTSNPNLYWYRQAAGRGLQLLFYSVGIGQISSEVPQNLSASRPQDRQFILSSKKLLLSDSGFYLCAWSTPDRTMTEAFFGQGTRLTVV.

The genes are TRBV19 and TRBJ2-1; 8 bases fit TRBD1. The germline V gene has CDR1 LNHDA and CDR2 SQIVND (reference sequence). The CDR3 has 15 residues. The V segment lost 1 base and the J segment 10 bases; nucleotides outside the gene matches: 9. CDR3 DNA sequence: TGTGCCAGTAGTATAGGACAGGGGCGTGCGTGGGAGCAGTTCTTC. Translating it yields CASSIGQGRAWEQFF. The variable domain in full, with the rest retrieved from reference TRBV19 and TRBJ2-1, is DGGITQSPKYLFRKEGQNVTLSCEQNLNHDAMYWYRQDPGQGLRLIYYSQIVNDFQKGDIAEGYSVSREKKESFPLTVTSAQKNPTAFYLCASSIGQGRAWEQFFGPGTRLTVL.

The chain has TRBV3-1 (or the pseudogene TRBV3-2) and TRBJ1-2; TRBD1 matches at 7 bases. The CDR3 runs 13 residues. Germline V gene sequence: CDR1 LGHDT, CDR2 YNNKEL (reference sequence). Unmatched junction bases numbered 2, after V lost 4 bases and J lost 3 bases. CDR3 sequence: CASSLDRDYGYTF. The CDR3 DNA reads TGTGCCAGCAGCCTCGACAGGGACTATGGCTACACCTTC.

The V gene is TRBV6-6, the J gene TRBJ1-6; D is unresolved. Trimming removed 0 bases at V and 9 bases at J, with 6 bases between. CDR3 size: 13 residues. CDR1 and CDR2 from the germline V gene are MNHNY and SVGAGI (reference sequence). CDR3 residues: CASSYSYGSPLHF. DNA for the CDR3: TGTGCCAGCAGTTACTCGTACGGTTCACCCCTCCACTTT.

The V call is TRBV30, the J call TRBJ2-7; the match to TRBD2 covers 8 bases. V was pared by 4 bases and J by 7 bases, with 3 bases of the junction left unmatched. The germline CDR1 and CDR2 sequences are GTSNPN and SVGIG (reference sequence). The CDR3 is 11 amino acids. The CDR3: CAWNRGGEQYF. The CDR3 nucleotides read TGTGCCTGGAACCGGGGGGGGGAGCAGTACTTC.

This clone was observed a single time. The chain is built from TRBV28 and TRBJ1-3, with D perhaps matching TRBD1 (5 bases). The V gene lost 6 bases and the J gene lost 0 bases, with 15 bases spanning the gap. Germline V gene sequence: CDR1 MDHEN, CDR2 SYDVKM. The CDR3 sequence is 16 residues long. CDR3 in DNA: TGTGCCAGCAGCCTCGTGGGGCAAGCCTCTGGAAACACCATATATTTT. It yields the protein CASSLVGQASGNTIYF.

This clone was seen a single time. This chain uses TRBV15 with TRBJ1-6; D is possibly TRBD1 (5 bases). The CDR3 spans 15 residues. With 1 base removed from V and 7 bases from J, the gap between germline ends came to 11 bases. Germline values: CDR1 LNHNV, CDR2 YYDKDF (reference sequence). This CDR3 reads CATSRGGGENSPLHF. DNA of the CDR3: TGTGCCACCAGCAGAGGGGGCGGAGAAAATTCACCCCTCCACTTT. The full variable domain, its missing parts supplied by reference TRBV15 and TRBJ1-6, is DAMVIQNPRYQVTQFGKPVTLSCSQTLNHNVMYWYQQKSSQAPKLLFHYYDKDFNNEADTPDNFQSRRPNTSFCFLDIRSPGLGDTAMYLCATSRGGGENSPLHFGNGTRLTVT.